The 25 T cell receptor beta chains reported below all come from one sample, sequenced in a study of CD8 T cells in Susac syndrome (dated by TCRdb to between 2018 and 2020). Receptor libraries were prepared by the immunoSEQ multiplex PCR assay. RNA was extracted using the RNeasy kit, and about 0.45 to 1 ug of the RNA was reverse transcribed with random hexamers. TCRdb's own reprocessing of the public reads used fastp at Q25 and MiXCR and kept productive beta chains. Rows are combined by CDR3 protein, so each entry shows the most common genes and DNA. This sample comprises roughly 190,000 distinct CDR3 sequences, approximately 94% of them detected only once. The ten largest clones represent 0.085% to 0.13% of the sample. Sequencing was carried out using CD4+ T cells from PBMCs. All receptors come from a human donor in good health.

The chain joins TRBV28 to TRBJ1-5; no clear D gene. This CDR3 has 12 amino acids. Trimming took 7 bases from V and 4 from J, leaving 8 bases between them. Per germline, CDR1 MDHEN and CDR2 SYDVKM. CDR3 DNA: TGTGCCAGCAAGGAAAGAAATCAGCCCCAGCATTTT. Protein: CASKERNQPQHF.

V and J are TRBV12-3 or TRBV12-4 and TRBJ1-2; D unclear. V lost 6 bases, J lost 1 base, and 18 bases lay in between. The CDR3 length is 16 residues. The CDR3 sequence: CASSFGSFYVNYGYTF. CDR3 nucleotides: TGTGCCAGCAGCTTCGGCAGTTTTTACGTTAACTATGGCTACACCTTC.

V and J are TRBV29-1 and TRBJ1-4, with 7 bases aligning to TRBD1. The CDR3 is 14 amino acids. Germline trimming cut 1 base from V and 2 bases from J; bases unmatched to any gene: 1. Germline V gene sequence: CDR1 SQVTM, CDR2 ANQGSEA. CDR3: CSVEAGQTNEKLFF. The CDR3 DNA reads as TGCAGCGTTGAAGCGGGACAGACTAATGAAAAACTGTTTTTT.

The chain links TRBV6-2 or TRBV6-3 to TRBJ1-2, with TRBD1 matching over 7 bases. The germline V gene encodes CDR1 MNHEY and CDR2 SVGEGT. With 6 bases clipped from V and 4 bases from J, the junction kept 8 bases outside the gene matches. The CDR3 is 14 amino acids. The CDR3 reads CASRITGTAYGYTF. Written as DNA, the CDR3 is TGTGCCAGCAGAATTACCGGGACAGCCTATGGCTACACCTTC.

In its sample, this clonotype was seen once. The V gene is TRBV7-9, the J gene TRBJ2-7, with D maybe TRBD1 (5 bases). Germline V gives CDR1 SEHNR, CDR2 FQNEAQ (reference sequence). The CDR3 is made up of 13 amino acids. Trimming stripped 2 bases from V and 5 bases from J, with 10 bases between. The CDR3 DNA is TGTGCCAGCAGCTTAACAGGCGTCGACGAGCAGTACTTC. Its protein is CASSLTGVDEQYF.

The V and J genes are TRBV20-1 and TRBJ2-3; D uncertain. Per germline, CDR1 DFQATT and CDR2 SNEGSKA (reference sequence). The CDR3 covers 14 residues. Trimming left V 3 bases short and J 6 bases short, with 16 bases between. CDR3 residues: CSAREPSPGDTQYF. Written as DNA, the CDR3 is TGCAGTGCTAGGGAACCCTCTCCCGGGGATACGCAGTATTTT.

This chain links TRBV28 with TRBJ2-1, with D possibly matching TRBD2 (6 bases). This CDR3 is 15 amino acids long. Trimming removed 6 bases at V and 4 bases at J, with 16 bases between. Germline V gene sequence: CDR1 MDHEN, CDR2 SYDVKM. CDR3 protein: CASSSFWEAYNEQFF. CDR3 DNA: TGTGCCAGCAGCTCCTTTTGGGAGGCATACAATGAGCAGTTCTTC.

This clonotype was counted once. This chain links TRBV19 with TRBJ2-2; the D is unclear. Germline loops: CDR1 LNHDA, CDR2 SQIVND (reference sequence). The length of the CDR3 is 13 residues. The V end was cut by 4 bases, the J end by 4 bases, with 7 bases between. The CDR3 region has the DNA TGTGCCAGTAGTACCTATCCCACCGGGGAGCTGTTTTTT. Residues: CASSTYPTGELFF.

The J gene is TRBJ2-5, the V gene TRBV29-1; TRBD1 might be the D (5 bases). Trimming pared 3 bases from V and 4 bases from J, leaving 9 bases between. The germline V gene encodes CDR1 SQVTM and CDR2 ANQGSEA. The CDR3 covers 12 residues. DNA of the CDR3: TGCAGCGTTGAGCAGGGCGGAGAGACCCAGTACTTC. Its protein is CSVEQGGETQYF.

The chain couples TRBV27 to TRBJ1-2; 7 nucleotides match TRBD1. Germline CDR1 MNHEY, CDR2 SMNVEV (reference sequence). V gave up 5 bases and J gave up 5 bases; unmatched junction bases: 17. This CDR3 is 17 amino acids long. CDR3 amino acids: CASSLRQGGEREYGYTF. The CDR3 DNA reads as TGTGCCAGCAGTCTTCGACAGGGCGGCGAGAGGGAGTATGGCTACACCTTC.

This clonotype has just one count. V is TRBV20-1 and J is TRBJ2-1, with D unresolved. V was pared by 5 bases and J by 10 bases, with 9 bases between. The CDR3 contains 10 residues. Germline V gives CDR1 DFQATT, CDR2 SNEGSKA (reference sequence). This CDR3 reads CSAAGREQFF. Written as DNA, the CDR3 is TGCAGTGCTGCCGGGCGAGAGCAGTTCTTC.

This chain joins TRBV29-1 and TRBJ2-3; the D is unclear. The CDR3 consists of 13 residues. The germline V gene encodes CDR1 SQVTM and CDR2 ANQGSEA. V was cut by 3 bases and J by 6 bases, with 13 bases left in between. The DNA of the CDR3 is TGCAGCGTTGATCTGGAGATACGTGATACGCAGTATTTT. The encoded protein is CSVDLEIRDTQYF.

The chain joins TRBV27 to TRBJ1-5; D possibly corresponds to TRBD1 (5 bases). This CDR3 region has 15 residues. V was shortened by 11 bases and J by 1 base, with 18 bases between the two germline ends. Looked up from germline, CDR1 is MNHEY and CDR2 is SMNVEV (reference sequence). The CDR3 DNA reads as TGTGCCTTATATGGTGGGGGAGGGAGCAATCAGCCCCAGCATTTT. Encoded protein: CALYGGGGSNQPQHF.

The V call is TRBV9, the J call TRBJ2-7, with 8 bases matching TRBD2. The CDR3 sequence is 14 residues long. V shed 4 bases and J 4 bases; nucleotides not matched to a gene: 7. CDR1 and CDR2 (germline): SGDLS, YYNGEE. CDR3 nucleotides: TGTGCCAGCAGCATCGGGAGGGCCGGGTACGAGCAGTACTTC. This gives the protein CASSIGRAGYEQYF.

The genes are TRBV29-1 and TRBJ1-1; TRBD1 matches at 8 bases. With 6 bases clipped from V and 4 bases from J, the junction kept 13 bases outside the gene matches. The CDR3 has 15 residues. The germline V gene encodes CDR1 SQVTM and CDR2 ANQGSEA. The CDR3 loop reads CSVLAPGQGITEAFF. The CDR3 bases are TGCAGCGTGCTTGCCCCCGGACAGGGAATCACTGAAGCTTTCTTT.

The V gene is TRBV15, the J gene TRBJ2-6; D is perhaps TRBD2 (5 bases). Trimming cost V 4 bases and J 3 bases, with 10 bases left between them. Germline CDR1 and CDR2: LNHNV and YYDKDF (reference sequence). The CDR3 extends over 15 amino acids. CDR3 protein: CATSKMGSGANVLTF. As DNA, the CDR3 is TGTGCCACCAGCAAGATGGGGAGTGGGGCCAACGTCCTGACTTTC.

The V gene is TRBV4-3, the J gene TRBJ2-7; TRBD1 or TRBD2 may be the D gene (5 bases each). Germline CDR1 reads LGHNA; CDR2 reads YSLEER. The CDR3 is 16 amino acids. Trimming took off 2 bases at V and 6 bases at J, with 20 bases between the two ends. The CDR3 loop is CASSQFSSGTPLEQYF. In DNA, the CDR3 is TGCGCCAGCAGCCAATTTTCCTCCGGGACCCCCCTCGAGCAGTACTTC.

The chain uses TRBV2 and TRBJ2-2; 8 positions agree with TRBD2. Germline CDR1 and CDR2: SNHLY and FYNNEI. The CDR3 totals 14 residues. Trimming took 7 bases from V and 7 from J; bases not matched to a gene: 8. CDR3 sequence reads: CASTVSGNVGELFF. The DNA of the CDR3 is TGTGCCAGCACGGTTAGCGGGAACGTCGGGGAGCTGTTTTTT.

CDR3 DNA: TGCAGTGCTAGGACTAGCGGGACCTTCGAGCAGTACTTC. It specifies CSARTSGTFEQYF. This rearrangement joins TRBV20-1 to TRBJ2-7; TRBD2 matches at 11 bases. CDR3 length: 13 amino acids. Germline CDR1 is DFQATT and CDR2 is SNEGSKA (reference sequence). V shed 3 bases, J shed 6 bases, and the junction held 4 bases outside the gene matches.

This sequence joins TRBV2 and TRBJ2-7, with 9 nucleotides matching TRBD2. V shed 4 bases, J shed 3 bases, and the junction held 7 bases outside the gene matches. This CDR3 has 15 amino acids. Germline V gives CDR1 SNHLY, CDR2 FYNNEI. CDR3 sequence: CASSASGMGVYEQYF. The CDR3, as DNA: TGTGCCAGCAGTGCTAGCGGGATGGGGGTCTACGAGCAGTACTTC.

The V gene is TRBV14, the J gene TRBJ2-1, with 7 bases identical to TRBD2. The CDR3 is made up of 12 amino acids. Trimming took 2 bases from V and 12 from J; bases not matched to a gene: 4. Germline assignment: CDR1 SGHDN and CDR2 FVKESK. The CDR3 here is CASSQPGLPQFF. DNA for the CDR3: TGTGCCAGCAGCCAACCGGGACTACCGCAGTTCTTC.

This chain connects TRBV13 to TRBJ2-7; D may be TRBD1 (5 bases). V dropped 4 bases and J dropped 5 bases, with 12 bases sitting between them. This CDR3 spans 13 amino acids. Germline loops: CDR1 PRHDT, CDR2 FYEKMQ (reference sequence). The chain's CDR3 is CASSSETDNEQYF. Here the CDR3 DNA reads TGTGCCAGCAGCTCTGAGACAGACAACGAGCAGTACTTC.

V gene TRBV29-1 combines with J gene TRBJ1-1; D unresolved. CDR1 and CDR2 (germline): SQVTM, ANQGSEA. The CDR3 runs to 13 residues. Trimming took 4 bases from V and 1 from J, leaving 10 bases between them. This CDR3 reads CSVAFWGNTEAFF. In nucleotides, the CDR3 is TGCAGCGTTGCCTTTTGGGGGAACACTGAAGCTTTCTTT.

The rearrangement uses TRBV19 and TRBJ2-3; 7 bases line up with TRBD1. The length of the CDR3 is 14 residues. The germline gives CDR1 LNHDA, CDR2 SQIVND (reference sequence). J was trimmed by 4 bases and V by 4 bases; bases with no gene match: 5. The CDR3 DNA sequence: TGTGCCAGTAGTACCAGGGGGACCTCAGATACGCAGTATTTT. This encodes CASSTRGTSDTQYF.

This chain connects TRBV28 to TRBJ2-1; 10 bases align to TRBD2. V lost 5 bases, J lost 7 bases, and 8 bases stayed unmatched. This CDR3 comprises 15 residues. The germline V gene has CDR1 MDHEN and CDR2 SYDVKM. CDR3 residues: CASSTPSGRGNEQFF. CDR3 nucleotides: TGTGCCAGCAGTACCCCTAGCGGGAGAGGTAATGAGCAGTTCTTC.